This T cell receptor beta chain originates from a study of immune evolution from preneoplasia to lung adenocarcinoma. Repertoires were generated with immunoSEQ multiplex PCR, while TCRdb's copy carries only in-frame clones and drops some. Of 14,000 to 15,000 clones listed, roughly 77% are singletons. Overall study findings and caveats: Highest clonality occurred in KRAS-mutant, not EGFR-mutant or double wild-type, nodules. Normal lung had highest clonality; later lesions appeared denser, more diverse.

Patients had resection in Japan or China between the mid-2010s and the late 2010s. After pathologic assessment, macro-dissection selected premalignant or tumor cells for extraction. The CDR3 loop spans 11 amino acids. Germline values: CDR1 DFQATT, CDR2 SNEGSKA (reference sequence). V was trimmed by 5 bases and J by 5 bases, leaving 10 bases between them. This clone was recorded once. Its antigen is undetermined. This sequence joins TRBV20-1 and TRBJ2-7; either TRBD1 or TRBD2 may supply D (5 bases each). Source material: FFPE minimally invasive lung adenocarcinoma tissue. This TCR was recovered from a person aged 60-79 years with lung adenocarcinoma. In nucleotides, the CDR3 is TGCAGTGCTTTCTGGGACCACGAGCAGTACTTC. Translating gives CSAFWDHEQYF.